These T cell receptor beta chains were read from a single sample in a study of cytomegalovirus exposure and HLA in healthy donors. Clones were read by immunoSEQ multiplex PCR, and TCRdb kept only the in-frame ones, dropping some. Of 150,000 to 200,000 clones detected, around 78% appear once; the ten largest clones hold 2% to 2.5%. What was sequenced was PBMCs. The source of these receptors is a woman in her twenties or thirties in good health and CMV-seropositive. The CDR3 runs from the conserved cysteine through the conserved F or W. The D gene is left open where the match is weak. Size is omitted from some rows. Given values are once, few, many or a class for expanded clones.

d_call	v_call	clone_size	j_call	cdr3_nt	cdr3_aa
TRBD2	TRBV28	once	TRBJ2-5	TGTGCCAGCAGTAGGGTGGGGGGGTACCAAGAGACCCAGTACTTC	CASSRVGGYQETQYF
TRBD1	TRBV30	.	TRBJ1-5	TGTGCCTGGAGAGGACAGGGGAACACTGCGGCCCAGCATTTT	CAWRGQGNTAAQHF
TRBD1	TRBV7-9	.	TRBJ1-1	TGTGCCAGCATGCTTATGGGGACAGCTGAAGCTTTCTTT	CASMLMGTAEAFF
.	TRBV6-5	.	TRBJ2-1	TGTGCCAGCAGTTACTCCCTTAACAATGAGCAGTTCTTC	CASSYSLNNEQFF
TRBD2	TRBV9	.	TRBJ2-3	TGTGCCAGCAGCGTAGTGTCTAGCGGGGTAGATACGCAGTATTTT	CASSVVSSGVDTQYF
TRBD2	TRBV5-1	once	TRBJ2-6	TGCGCCAGCAGCCCTTTAGCGGGGCCCTCTGGGGCCAACGTCCTGACTTTC	CASSPLAGPSGANVLTF
TRBD1	TRBV7-8	.	TRBJ1-1	TGTGCCAGCAGCTTATGGGGGACAGGGGTGGACACTGAAGCTTTCTTT	CASSLWGTGVDTEAFF
.	TRBV29-1	.	TRBJ2-7	TGCAGCGTTGAAGCGGAGTACACCTACGAGCAGTACTTC	CSVEAEYTYEQYF
TRBD1	TRBV30	.	TRBJ1-6	TGTGCCTGGATTCAGGGACAGCGAAATTCACCCCTCCACTTT	CAWIQGQRNSPLHF
.	TRBV27	.	TRBJ2-1	TGTGCCAGCAGTTTATTGTCCAGGTACAATGAGCAGTTCTTC	CASSLLSRYNEQFF
.	TRBV29-1	.	TRBJ2-5	TGCAGCGTTGTAACGGGGAGTCGGGGAGAGACCCAGTACTTC	CSVVTGSRGETQYF
TRBD2	TRBV5-1	.	TRBJ2-7	TGCGCCAGCAGCTTTTTTAGCGGGAGTCAGGACGAGCAGTACTTC	CASSFFSGSQDEQYF
.	TRBV25-1	.	TRBJ1-3	TGTGCCAGCATAGAGGGTCCCGGAAACACCATATATTTT	CASIEGPGNTIYF
TRBD2	TRBV6-1	.	TRBJ2-7	TGTGCCAGCAGTGATGGCGGGAGGTGGGGTGGGCAGTACTTC	CASSDGGRWGGQYF
TRBD1	TRBV9	.	TRBJ2-2	TGTGCCAGCAGCGTAGAGCCCAGGGGGCTAACCGGGGAGCTGTTTTTT	CASSVEPRGLTGELFF
TRBD2	TRBV7-2	.	TRBJ2-1	TGTGCCAGCAGCCGCAGCGGGGCCTACAATGAGCAGTTCTTC	CASSRSGAYNEQFF
TRBD1	TRBV5-4	.	TRBJ1-2	TGTGCCAGCAGCAGGCCCGGGACAGGGGCGGGCTACACCTTC	CASSRPGTGAGYTF
TRBD1	TRBV30	.	TRBJ2-5	TGTGCCTGGAGTGTAAGCGGACAGGGGGCGCTAAAGACCCAGTACTTC	CAWSVSGQGALKTQYF
TRBD2	TRBV30	once	TRBJ2-3	TGTGCCTGGAGTTTCTACGGCGGGGGGGCCACAGATACGCAGTATTTT	CAWSFYGGGATDTQYF